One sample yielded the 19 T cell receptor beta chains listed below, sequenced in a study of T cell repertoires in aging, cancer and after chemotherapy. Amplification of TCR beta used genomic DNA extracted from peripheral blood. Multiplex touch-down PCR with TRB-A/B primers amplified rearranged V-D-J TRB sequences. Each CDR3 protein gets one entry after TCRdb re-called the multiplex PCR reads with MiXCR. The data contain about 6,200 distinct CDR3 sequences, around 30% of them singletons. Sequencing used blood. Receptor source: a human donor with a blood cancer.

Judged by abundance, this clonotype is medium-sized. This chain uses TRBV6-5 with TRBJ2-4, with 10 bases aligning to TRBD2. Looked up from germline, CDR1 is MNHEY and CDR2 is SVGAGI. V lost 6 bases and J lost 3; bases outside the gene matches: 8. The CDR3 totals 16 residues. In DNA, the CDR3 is TGTGCCAGCAGCCGACCTAGCGGGAGTGGCAAAAACATTCAGTACTTC. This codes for CASSRPSGSGKNIQYF.

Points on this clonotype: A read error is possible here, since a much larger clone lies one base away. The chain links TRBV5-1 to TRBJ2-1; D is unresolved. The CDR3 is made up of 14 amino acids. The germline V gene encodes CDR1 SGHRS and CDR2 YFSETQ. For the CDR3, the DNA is TGTGCCAGCAGCTTAGGTAGCTACTGGTATGAGCAGTTCTTC. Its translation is CASSLGSYWYEQFF.

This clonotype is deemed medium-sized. CDR3 nucleotide sequence: TGTGCCAGCGGGACTAGCGGGTTTGGCACAGATACGCAGTATTTT. Amino acids: CASGTSGFGTDTQYF. The V call is TRBV19, the J call TRBJ2-3; TRBD2 matches at 12 bases. Germline CDR1 is LNHDA and CDR2 is SQIVND (reference sequence). V dropped 9 bases and J dropped 1; count of bases not matched to a gene: 5. This CDR3 contains 15 residues.

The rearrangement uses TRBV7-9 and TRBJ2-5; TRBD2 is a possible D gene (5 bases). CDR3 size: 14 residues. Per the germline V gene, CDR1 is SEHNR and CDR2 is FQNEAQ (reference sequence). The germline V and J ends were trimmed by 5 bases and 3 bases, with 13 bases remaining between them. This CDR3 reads CASSKLLEEETQYF. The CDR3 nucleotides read TGTGCCAGCAGCAAGCTTTTGGAGGAAGAGACCCAGTACTTC.

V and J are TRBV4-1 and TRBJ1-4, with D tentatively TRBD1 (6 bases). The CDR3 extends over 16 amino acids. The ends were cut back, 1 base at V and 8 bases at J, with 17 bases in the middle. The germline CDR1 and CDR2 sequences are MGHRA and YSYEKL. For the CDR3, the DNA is TGCGCCAGCAGCCAAGTGGGGGCCGGGGGACGGGAAAAACTGTTTTTT. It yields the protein CASSQVGAGGREKLFF.

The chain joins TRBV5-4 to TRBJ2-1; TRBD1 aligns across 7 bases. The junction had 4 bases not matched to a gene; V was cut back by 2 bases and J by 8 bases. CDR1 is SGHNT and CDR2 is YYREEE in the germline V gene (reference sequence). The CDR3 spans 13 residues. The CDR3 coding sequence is TGTGCCAGCAGCTTTAAGGGGGCGGATGAGCAGTTCTTC. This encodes CASSFKGADEQFF.

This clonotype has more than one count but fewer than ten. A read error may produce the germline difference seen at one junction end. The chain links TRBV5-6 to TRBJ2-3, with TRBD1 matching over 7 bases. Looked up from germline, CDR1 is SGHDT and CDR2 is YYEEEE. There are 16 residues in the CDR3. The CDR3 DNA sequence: TGCGCCAGCAGCTTGAGAAGACAGGGAAACACAGATACGCAGTATTTT. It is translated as CASSLRRQGNTDTQYF.

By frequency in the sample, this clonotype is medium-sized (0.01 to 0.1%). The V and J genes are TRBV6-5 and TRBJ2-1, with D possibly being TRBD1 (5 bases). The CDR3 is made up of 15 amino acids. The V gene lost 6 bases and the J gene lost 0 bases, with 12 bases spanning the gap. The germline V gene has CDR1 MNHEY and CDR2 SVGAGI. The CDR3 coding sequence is TGTGCCAGCAGGACCGACAGTATCTCCTACAATGAGCAGTTCTTC. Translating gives CASRTDSISYNEQFF.

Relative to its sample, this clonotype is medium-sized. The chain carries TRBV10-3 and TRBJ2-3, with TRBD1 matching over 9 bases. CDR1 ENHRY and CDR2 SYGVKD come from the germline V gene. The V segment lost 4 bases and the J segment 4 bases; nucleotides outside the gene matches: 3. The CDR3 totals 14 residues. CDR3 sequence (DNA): TGTGCCATCAGTGCGGGACAGGGTGCAGATACGCAGTATTTT. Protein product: CAISAGQGADTQYF.

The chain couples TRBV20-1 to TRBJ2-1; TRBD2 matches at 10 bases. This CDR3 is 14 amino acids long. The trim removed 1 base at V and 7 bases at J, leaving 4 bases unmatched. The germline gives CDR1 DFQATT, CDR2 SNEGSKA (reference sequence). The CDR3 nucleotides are TGCAGTGCTAGAGTTCTAGCGGGAGCGAATGAGCAGTTCTTC. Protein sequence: CSARVLAGANEQFF.

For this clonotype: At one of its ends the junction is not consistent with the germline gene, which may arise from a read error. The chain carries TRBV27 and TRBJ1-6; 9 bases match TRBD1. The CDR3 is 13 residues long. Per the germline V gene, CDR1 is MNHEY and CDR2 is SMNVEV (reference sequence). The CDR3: CASTGQGSTSLQF. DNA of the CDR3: TGTGCCAGCACCGGACAGGGGTCTACATCCCTCCAGTTT.

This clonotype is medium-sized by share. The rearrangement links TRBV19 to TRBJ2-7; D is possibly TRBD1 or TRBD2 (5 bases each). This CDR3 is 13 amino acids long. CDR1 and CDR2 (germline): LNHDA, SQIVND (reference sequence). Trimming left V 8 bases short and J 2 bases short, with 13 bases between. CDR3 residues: CASSSGPPYEQYF. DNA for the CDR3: TGTGCCAGTTCCTCGGGGCCCCCCTACGAGCAGTACTTC.

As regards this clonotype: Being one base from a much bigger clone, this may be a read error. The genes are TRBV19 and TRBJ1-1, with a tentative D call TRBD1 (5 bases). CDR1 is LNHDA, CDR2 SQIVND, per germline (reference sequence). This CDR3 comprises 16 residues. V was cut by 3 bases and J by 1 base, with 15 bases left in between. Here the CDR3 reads CASSIRPQVKNTEAFF. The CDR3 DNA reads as TGTGCCAGTAGTATTAGACCACAGGTAAAGAACACTGAAGCTTTCTTT.

CDR3 in amino acids: CASKQPGTGGFDYGYTF. CDR3 in DNA: TGTGCCAGCAAACAACCTGGGACAGGGGGCTTCGACTATGGCTACACCTTC. J is TRBJ1-2 and V is TRBV6-5; 12 positions agree with TRBD1. V shed 7 bases, J shed 3 bases, and the junction held 12 bases outside the gene matches. The CDR3 has 17 amino acids. Germline V gene lookup returns CDR1 MNHEY and CDR2 SVGAGI.

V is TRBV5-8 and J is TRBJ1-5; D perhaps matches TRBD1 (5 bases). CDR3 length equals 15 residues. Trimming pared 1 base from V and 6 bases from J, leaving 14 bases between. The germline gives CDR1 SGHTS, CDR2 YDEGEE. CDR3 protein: CASSLRGGTFQPQHF. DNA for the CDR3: TGTGCCAGCAGCTTGCGGGGCGGGACCTTTCAGCCCCAGCATTTT.

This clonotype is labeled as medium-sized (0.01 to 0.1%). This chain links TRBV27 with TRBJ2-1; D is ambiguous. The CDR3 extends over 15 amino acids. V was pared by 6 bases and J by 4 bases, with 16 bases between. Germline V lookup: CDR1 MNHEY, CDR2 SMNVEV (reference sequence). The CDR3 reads CASSLTPWGYNEQFF. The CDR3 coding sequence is TGTGCCAGCAGCCTCACCCCGTGGGGTTACAATGAGCAGTTCTTC.

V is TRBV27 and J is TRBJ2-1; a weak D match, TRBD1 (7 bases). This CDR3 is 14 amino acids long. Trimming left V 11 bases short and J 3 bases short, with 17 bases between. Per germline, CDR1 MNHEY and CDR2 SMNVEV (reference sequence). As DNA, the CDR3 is TGTGCCGTAGGGGGGCAGGGGGGCTACAATGAGCAGTTCTTC. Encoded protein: CAVGGQGGYNEQFF.

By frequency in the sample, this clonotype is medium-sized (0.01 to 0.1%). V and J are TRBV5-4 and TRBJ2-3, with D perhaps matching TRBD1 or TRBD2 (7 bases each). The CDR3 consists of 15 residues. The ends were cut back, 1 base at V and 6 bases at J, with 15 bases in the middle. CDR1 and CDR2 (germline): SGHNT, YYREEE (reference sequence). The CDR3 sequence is CASSLKQGGRDTQYF. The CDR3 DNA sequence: TGTGCCAGCAGCTTGAAGCAGGGGGGGCGGGATACGCAGTATTTT. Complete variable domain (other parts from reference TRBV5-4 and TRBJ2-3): ETGVTQSPTHLIKTRGQQVTLRCSSQSGHNTVSWYQQALGQGPQFIFQYYREEENGRGNFPPRFSGLQFPNYSSELNVNALELDDSALYLCASSLKQGGRDTQYFGPGTRLTVL.

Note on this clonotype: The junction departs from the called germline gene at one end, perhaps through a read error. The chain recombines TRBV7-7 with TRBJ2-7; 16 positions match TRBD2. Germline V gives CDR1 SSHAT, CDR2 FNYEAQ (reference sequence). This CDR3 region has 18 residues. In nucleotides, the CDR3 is TGTGCTAGCAGCTTGGGACTAGCGGGAGGGCAAAGTTCCTACGAGCAGTACTTC. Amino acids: CASSLGLAGGQSSYEQYF.